These T cell receptor beta chains were read from a single sample in a study of cytomegalovirus exposure and HLA in healthy donors. Assay used: immunoSEQ multiplex PCR; TCRdb lists only in-frame clones, some missing. Counted here are over 80,000 clones, roughly 60% occurring once; the ten biggest clones make up about 6%. The sequenced sample was PBMCs. The receptors come from a boy aged 5 to 17 in good health and CMV-seropositive. Both conserved end residues are part of each CDR3. D genes are given only for firm matches. Expanded clones get a size class; other rows say once, few or many, or leave the size out.

v_gene	abundance	j_gene	d_gene	len	CDR3nt	CDR3aa
TRBV19	once	TRBJ2-7	-	14	TGTGCCAGTAGTATAGCCTACAGAGACTACGAGCAGTACTTC	CASSIAYRDYEQYF
TRBV19	few	TRBJ1-2	TRBD1	14	TGTGCCAGTAGTATCGGACAGGGTCCCGATGCCTACACCTTC	CASSIGQGPDAYTF
TRBV9	-	TRBJ1-1	-	13	TGTGCCAGCAGCGCCGGAGTGGGCACTGAAGCTTTCTTT	CASSAGVGTEAFF
TRBV19	-	TRBJ1-1	-	14	TGTGCCAGTAGCTCAAGACAGAAGAACACTGAAGCTTTCTTT	CASSSRQKNTEAFF
TRBV5-4	-	TRBJ1-6	-	12	TGTGCCAGCAGCTCCGACAGTTCACCCCTCCACTTT	CASSSDSSPLHF
TRBV19	once	TRBJ1-2	TRBD1	13	TGTGCCAGTAGCCGGGACAGTAACTATGGCTACACCTTC	CASSRDSNYGYTF
TRBV18	-	TRBJ2-7	-	13	TGTGCCAGCTCACCACCGGAGGGCTACGAGCAGTACTTC	CASSPPEGYEQYF
TRBV6-6	-	TRBJ1-4	TRBD1	14	TGTGCCAGCACCCTGAGGGGACAGGGGGAAAAACTGTTTTTT	CASTLRGQGEKLFF
TRBV4-2	-	TRBJ1-2	TRBD1	16	TGTGCCAGCAGCCACAACGGACAGGGGAGGGCGGGGGGCTACACCTTC	CASSHNGQGRAGGYTF
TRBV5-4	-	TRBJ2-3	TRBD1	17	TGTGCCAGCAGCTTGGCGGACAGGGGGCTTGGAACAGATACGCAGTATTTT	CASSLADRGLGTDTQYF
TRBV21-1	-	TRBJ2-3	-	20	TGTGCCAGCAGCAAAGCGGGACTAGCGGGGGGGCCCGGGCTGTTTGATACGCAGTATTTT	CASSKAGLAGGPGLFDTQYF
TRBV30	few	TRBJ1-2	-	14	TGTGCCTGGAGTGTATGGCCGAAAAACTATGGCTACACCTTC	CAWSVWPKNYGYTF
TRBV14	few	TRBJ2-3	-	15	TGTGCCAGCAGCCAAGACAGGGTGAGCACAGATACGCAGTATTTT	CASSQDRVSTDTQYF
TRBV6-1	-	TRBJ1-1	TRBD1	12	TGTGCCAGCAGACGACAGGGGGCGGAAGCTTTCTTT	CASRRQGAEAFF
TRBV5-4	-	TRBJ2-1	TRBD2	14	TGTGCCAGCAGCTCAGCGGGAGAGGGGGGTGAGCAGTTCTTC	CASSSAGEGGEQFF
TRBV5-4	few	TRBJ1-5	-	14	TGTGCCAGCAGCTCGGACACAGGAGCTCGGCCCCAGCATTTT	CASSSDTGARPQHF
TRBV5-4	-	TRBJ2-4	TRBD1	16	TGTGCCAGCAGCGCGAAACAGGGGGCGGGAAAAAACATTCAGTACTTC	CASSAKQGAGKNIQYF
TRBV7-9	few	TRBJ2-3	-	15	TGTGCCAGCAGCTTAGACGGGGTTAGCACAGATACGCAGTATTTT	CASSLDGVSTDTQYF
TRBV27	-	TRBJ1-5	-	13	TGTGCCAGCAGTAAAACAGGGAGCCAGCCCCAGCATTTT	CASSKTGSQPQHF
TRBV19	-	TRBJ2-7	-	13	TGTGCCAGTAGTGCCGGACTCGTCTACGAGCAGTACTTC	CASSAGLVYEQYF
TRBV5-4	-	TRBJ2-1	TRBD1	14	TGTGCCAGCAGCTTGGGACAGGGGGCAAATGAGCAGTTCTTC	CASSLGQGANEQFF
TRBV29-1	few	TRBJ2-1	TRBD2	14	TGCAGCGACATCGGGGGGGGTTCCTACAATGAGCAGTTCTTC	CSDIGGGSYNEQFF
TRBV19	few	TRBJ1-4	-	13	TGTGCCAGTAGCCAGGGGCAGGGTGAAAAACTGTTTTTT	CASSQGQGEKLFF
TRBV9	-	TRBJ1-1	-	13	TGTGCCAGCAGCGCTACGGTGAACACTGAAGCTTTCTTT	CASSATVNTEAFF
TRBV6-6	-	TRBJ1-2	-	14	TGTGCCAGCAGTTACGATCGGGTTGGGAGTGGCTACACCTTC	CASSYDRVGSGYTF
TRBV7-2	-	TRBJ1-2	TRBD1	15	TGTGCCAGCAGCTTAGGGGGGACAGCCTCGAGCTCCTACACCTTC	CASSLGGTASSSYTF
TRBV27	few	TRBJ2-7	-	15	TGTGCCAGCAGTTTAACCAGACAATTGTCCTACGAGCAGTACTTC	CASSLTRQLSYEQYF
TRBV6-1	-	TRBJ2-1	TRBD2	15	TGTGCCAGCATAAAGCTAGCGGGAAACTACAATGAGCAGTTCTTC	CASIKLAGNYNEQFF
TRBV7-2	-	TRBJ2-3	TRBD2	15	TGTGCCAGCAGCCTCCCCGCGCTAGCGGGAGCAACGCAGTATTTT	CASSLPALAGATQYF
TRBV6-5	-	TRBJ1-2	-	15	TGTGCCAGCAGTTACTCATACAGCGGTAACTATGGCTACACCTTC	CASSYSYSGNYGYTF
TRBV18	-	TRBJ1-1	-	13	TGTGCCAGCTCACCACCGGAGACCACTGAAGCTTTCTTT	CASSPPETTEAFF
TRBV15	-	TRBJ1-5	-	14	TGTGCCACCAGCTCCCGAGAGAGAGGACAGCCCCAGCATTTT	CATSSRERGQPQHF
TRBV4-3	-	TRBJ1-2	-	18	TGCGCCAGCAGCCAAGATCCCCCCCCCAGCAGCCTCTCGGGTGGCTACACCTTC	CASSQDPPPSSLSGGYTF
TRBV15	-	TRBJ2-1	TRBD1	17	TGTGCCACCAGCGTACGGACAGGGGAGATGTCCTACAATGAGCAGTTCTTC	CATSVRTGEMSYNEQFF
TRBV10-2	-	TRBJ2-7	TRBD2	13	TGCGCCACCTTGAACGCGGGGGGATACGAGCAGTACTTC	CATLNAGGYEQYF
TRBV10-3	-	TRBJ1-1	-	14	TGTGCCATCGCCCGAAGGGGGGAGGGCACTGAAGCTTTCTTT	CAIARRGEGTEAFF
TRBV30	-	TRBJ1-3	-	13	TGTGCCTGGAGTGCAGGGGCTGGAAACACCATATATTTT	CAWSAGAGNTIYF
TRBV6-1	-	TRBJ1-1	-	12	TGTGCCAGCAGTACCGGGTGGGTTGAAGCTTTCTTT	CASSTGWVEAFF
TRBV7-3	-	TRBJ2-3	TRBD1	15	TGTGCCAGCAGCTTAAGGACAGGGAGGCCAGATACGCAGTATTTT	CASSLRTGRPDTQYF
TRBV7-9	few	TRBJ2-3	TRBD1	15	TGTGCCAGCAGCTATGGACAGGGGGAAGCAGATACGCAGTATTTT	CASSYGQGEADTQYF
TRBV27	-	TRBJ1-1	-	12	TGTGCCAGCAGCACAGGAGACACTGAAGCTTTCTTT	CASSTGDTEAFF
TRBV30	-	TRBJ1-1	-	13	TGTGCCTGGAGCGCATCGCTCGGCACTGAAGCTTTCTTT	CAWSASLGTEAFF
TRBV27	few	TRBJ1-2	-	14	TGTGCCAGCAGTTCCTTGGACAGAAACTATGGCTACACCTTC	CASSSLDRNYGYTF